Reported below is one T cell receptor beta chain. Its matching antigen is unknown. J lost 5 bases, V lost 5 bases, and 8 bases had no gene match. Germline CDR1 is LGHDT and CDR2 is YNNKEL (reference sequence). CDR3 length: 15 residues. It was 5'RACE with constant-segment primers that produced the TCR alpha and TCR beta cDNA libraries, which carried sample barcodes and UMIs. TCRdb independently ran MiXCR on the 5' RACE reads; one entry per CDR3 protein. The sample lists about 260,000 distinct CDR3 sequences; 16% were seen once. The data derive from a study of T-cell memory formation after mild COVID-19. Study in general: TCR clusters were mostly donor specific.

Points from the study as a whole: A balance of CD4 and CD8 characterized clones contracting day 15 to 85, whereas later expanders leaned CD4+. Pre-infection memory already had some responding clones, implying cross-reactive memory joined.

The sequence was obtained from a man between 18 and 29 years old who had mild COVID-19 (a few samples of this study predate the infection). Cell type and time point are not known. Specimen: PBMCs or a T cell subset sorted from them (not recorded which). The chain combines TRBV3-1 with TRBJ1-4, with 7 bases aligning to TRBD1. The DNA of the CDR3 is TGTGCCAGCAGCGGTACACAGGGGCCGAATGAAAAACTGTTTTTT. Amino acid sequence: CASSGTQGPNEKLFF.